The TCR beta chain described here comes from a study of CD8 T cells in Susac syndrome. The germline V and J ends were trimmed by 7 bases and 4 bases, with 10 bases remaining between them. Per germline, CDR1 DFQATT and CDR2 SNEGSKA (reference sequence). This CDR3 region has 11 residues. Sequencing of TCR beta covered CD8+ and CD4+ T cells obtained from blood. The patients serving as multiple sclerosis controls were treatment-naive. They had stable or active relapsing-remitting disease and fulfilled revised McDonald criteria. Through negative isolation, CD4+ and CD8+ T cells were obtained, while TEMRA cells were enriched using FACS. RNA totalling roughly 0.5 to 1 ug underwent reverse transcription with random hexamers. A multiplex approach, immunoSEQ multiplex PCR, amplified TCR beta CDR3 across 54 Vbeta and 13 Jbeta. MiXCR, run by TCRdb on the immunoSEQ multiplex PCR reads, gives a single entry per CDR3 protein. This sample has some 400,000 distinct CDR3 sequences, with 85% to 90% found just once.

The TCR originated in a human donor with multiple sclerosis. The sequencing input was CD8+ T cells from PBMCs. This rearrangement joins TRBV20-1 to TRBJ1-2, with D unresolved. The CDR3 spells CSGRDSYGYTF. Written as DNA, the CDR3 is TGCAGTGGACGAGACTCCTATGGCTACACCTTC.